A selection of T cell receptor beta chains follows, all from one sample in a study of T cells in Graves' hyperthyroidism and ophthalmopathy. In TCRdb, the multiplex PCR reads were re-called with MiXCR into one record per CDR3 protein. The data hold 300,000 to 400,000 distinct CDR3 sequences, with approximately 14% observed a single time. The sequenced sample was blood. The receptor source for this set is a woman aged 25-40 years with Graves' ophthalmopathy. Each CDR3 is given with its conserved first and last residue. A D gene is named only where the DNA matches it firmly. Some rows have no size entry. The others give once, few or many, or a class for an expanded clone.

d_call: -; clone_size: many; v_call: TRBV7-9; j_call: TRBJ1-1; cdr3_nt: TGTGCCAGCAGCTTAGCGGCAGCCTACACTGAAGCTTTCTTT; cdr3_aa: CASSLAAAYTEAFF
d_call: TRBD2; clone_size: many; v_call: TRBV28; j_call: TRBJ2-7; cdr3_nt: TGTGCCAGCAGACTCGGGGGGACTCAAAAATACGAGCAGTACTTC; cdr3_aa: CASRLGGTQKYEQYF
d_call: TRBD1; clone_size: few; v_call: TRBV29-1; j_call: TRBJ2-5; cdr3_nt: TGCAGCGTTGAAGAGACAGGGCAAGAGACCCAGTACTTC; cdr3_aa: CSVEETGQETQYF
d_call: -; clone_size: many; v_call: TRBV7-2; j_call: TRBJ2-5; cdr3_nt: TGTGCCAGCAGCCGTTCCTTGGAGACCCAGTACTTC; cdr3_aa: CASSRSLETQYF
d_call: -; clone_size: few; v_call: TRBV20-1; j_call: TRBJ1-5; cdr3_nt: TGCAGCGCCCCGGGGAGGAGCAATCAGCCCCAGCATTTT; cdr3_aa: CSAPGRSNQPQHF
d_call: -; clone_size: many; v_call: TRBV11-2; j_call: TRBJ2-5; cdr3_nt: TGTGCCAGCAGCTTAGGGGAAGAGACCCAGTACTTC; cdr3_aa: CASSLGEETQYF
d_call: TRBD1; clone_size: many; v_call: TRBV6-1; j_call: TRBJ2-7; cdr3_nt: TGTGCCAGCAAAGGGACAGGGATCTCGTACGAGCAGTACTTC; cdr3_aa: CASKGTGISYEQYF
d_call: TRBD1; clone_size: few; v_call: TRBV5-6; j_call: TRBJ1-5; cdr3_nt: TGTGCCAGCAGCGCGGAGAAACAGGGGGATCAGCCCCAGCATTTT; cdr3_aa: CASSAEKQGDQPQHF
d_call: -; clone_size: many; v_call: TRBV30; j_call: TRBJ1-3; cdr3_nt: TGTGCCTGGAGTTTCACGAGCTCTGGAAACACCATATATTTT; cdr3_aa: CAWSFTSSGNTIYF
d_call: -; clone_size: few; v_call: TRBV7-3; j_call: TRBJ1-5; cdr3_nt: TGTGCCAGCAGTTCACTCGGACAGACGGATCAGCCCCAGCATTTT; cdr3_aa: CASSSLGQTDQPQHF
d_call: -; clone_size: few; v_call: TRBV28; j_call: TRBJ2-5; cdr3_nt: TGTGCCAGCAGTCTAGCATGGGGGGCCCAAGAGACCCAGTACTTC; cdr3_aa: CASSLAWGAQETQYF
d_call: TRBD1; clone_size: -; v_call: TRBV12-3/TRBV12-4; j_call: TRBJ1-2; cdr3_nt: TGTGCCAGCAGTTTGGACAGGGGGCTTCGAGGCTACACCTTC; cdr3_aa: CASSLDRGLRGYTF
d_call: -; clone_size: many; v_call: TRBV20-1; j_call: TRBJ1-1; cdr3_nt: TGCAGTGCCAACTGGGGGGGGGATGCTTTCTTT; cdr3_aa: CSANWGGDAFF
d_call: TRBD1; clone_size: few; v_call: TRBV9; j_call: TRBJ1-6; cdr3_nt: TGTGCCAGCAGCGAGCATGGGGACAGTTCTTCACCCCTCCACTTT; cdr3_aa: CASSEHGDSSSPLHF
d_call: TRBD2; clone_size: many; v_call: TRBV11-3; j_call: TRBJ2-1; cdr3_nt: TGTGCCAGCAGCTTGTCCAGCGGGGGGGCGGGTGAGCAGTTCTTC; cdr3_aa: CASSLSSGGAGEQFF
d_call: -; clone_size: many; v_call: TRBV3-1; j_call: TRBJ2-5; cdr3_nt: TGTGCCAGCAGCCAAGGACGCTCAGAGACCCAGTACTTC; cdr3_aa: CASSQGRSETQYF
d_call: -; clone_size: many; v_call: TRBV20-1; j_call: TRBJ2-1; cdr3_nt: TGCAGTGCAAAAGTAGGGGGGTACAATGAGCAGTTCTTC; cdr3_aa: CSAKVGGYNEQFF
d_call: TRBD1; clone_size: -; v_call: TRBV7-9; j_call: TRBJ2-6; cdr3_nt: TGTGCCAGCAGCCTACGCAATGAAGCCGGGACAGGCCCCTCTGGGGCCAACGTCCTGACTTTC; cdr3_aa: CASSLRNEAGTGPSGANVLTF
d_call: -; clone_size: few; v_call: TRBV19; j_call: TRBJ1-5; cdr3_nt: TGTGCCAGTAGTATAGACCTCGATCCCAATCAGCCCCAGCATTTT; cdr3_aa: CASSIDLDPNQPQHF
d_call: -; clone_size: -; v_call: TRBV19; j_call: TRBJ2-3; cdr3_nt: TGTGCCAGTAGTATACTCGCGGCTAGCACAGATACGCAGTATTTT; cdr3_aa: CASSILAASTDTQYF
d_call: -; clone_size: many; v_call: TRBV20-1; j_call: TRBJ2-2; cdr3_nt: TGCAGTGCTAGAGATGTCCGCACGGCCAACACCGGGGAGCTGTTTTTT; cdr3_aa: CSARDVRTANTGELFF
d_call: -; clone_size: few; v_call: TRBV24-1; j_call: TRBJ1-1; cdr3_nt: TGTGCCACCAGTGGGGGCAGCCCGCGGGGAATGAACACTGAAGCTTTCTTT; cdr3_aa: CATSGGSPRGMNTEAFF
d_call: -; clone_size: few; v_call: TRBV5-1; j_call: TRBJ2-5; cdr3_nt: TGCGCCAGCAGCTCCCCACGAGGGGGTTTCCAAGAGACCCAGTACTTC; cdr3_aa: CASSSPRGGFQETQYF
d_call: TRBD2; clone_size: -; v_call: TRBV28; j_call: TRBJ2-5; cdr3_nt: TGTGCCAGCAGTCTAGCGGGGGCCTCCGGGGAGACCCAGTACTTC; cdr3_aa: CASSLAGASGETQYF
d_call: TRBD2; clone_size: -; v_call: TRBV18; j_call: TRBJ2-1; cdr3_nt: TGTGCCAGCTCACCTCGGACTAGCGGGGCCTCCTACAATGAGCAGTTCTTC; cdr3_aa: CASSPRTSGASYNEQFF
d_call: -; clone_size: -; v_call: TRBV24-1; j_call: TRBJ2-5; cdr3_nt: TGTGCTACCAGTGTCCCACCACTCGGGGAGACCCAGTACTTC; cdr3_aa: CATSVPPLGETQYF
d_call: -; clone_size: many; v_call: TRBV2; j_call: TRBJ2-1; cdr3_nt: TGTGCCAGCAGGGACTACAGGAGCTCCTACAATGAGCAGTTCTTC; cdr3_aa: CASRDYRSSYNEQFF
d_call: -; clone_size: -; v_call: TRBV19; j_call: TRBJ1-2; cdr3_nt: TGTGCCGTCGGTGAGCCCAACTATGGCTACACCTTC; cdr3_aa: CAVGEPNYGYTF
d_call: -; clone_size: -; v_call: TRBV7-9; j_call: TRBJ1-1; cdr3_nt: TGTGCCAGCAGCTTGAGTGAGCGGGGGGACACTGAAGCTTTCTTT; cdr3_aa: CASSLSERGDTEAFF
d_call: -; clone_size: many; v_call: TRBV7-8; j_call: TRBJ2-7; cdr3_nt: TGTGCCAGCAGCTCCCGAACGAGACAGCAGCACTCCTACGAGCAGTACTTC; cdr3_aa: CASSSRTRQQHSYEQYF
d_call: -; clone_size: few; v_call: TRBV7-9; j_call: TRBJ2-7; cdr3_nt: TGTGCCAGCAGCCCGGCGCGCCAGCAGAAAAATGCGGGGGCTCCTTACGAGCAGTACTTC; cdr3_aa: CASSPARQQKNAGAPYEQYF
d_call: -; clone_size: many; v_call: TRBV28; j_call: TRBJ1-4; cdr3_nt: TGTGCCAGCAGGACCTCGGGACCTAATGAAAAACTGTTTTTT; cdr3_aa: CASRTSGPNEKLFF
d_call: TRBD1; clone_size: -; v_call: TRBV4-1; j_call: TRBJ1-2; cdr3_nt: TGCGCCAGCAGCCAACTACGGGACAGACATTTCTATGGCTACACCTTC; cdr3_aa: CASSQLRDRHFYGYTF
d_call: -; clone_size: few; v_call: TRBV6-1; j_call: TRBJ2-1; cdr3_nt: TGTGCCAGCAGCGTCGAGGGGGATGAGCAGTTCTTC; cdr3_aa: CASSVEGDEQFF
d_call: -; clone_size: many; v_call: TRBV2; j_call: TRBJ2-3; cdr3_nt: TGTGCCACCTCAGGGCGGTCTCTAATACTCACAGATACGCAGTATTTT; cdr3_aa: CATSGRSLILTDTQYF
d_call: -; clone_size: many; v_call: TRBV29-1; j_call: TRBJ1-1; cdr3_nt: TGCAGCGTGGGGGGGTTGAACACTGAAGCTTTCTTT; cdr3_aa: CSVGGLNTEAFF
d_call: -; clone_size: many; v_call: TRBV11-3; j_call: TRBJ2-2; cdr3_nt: TGTGCCAGCAGCTCAGATTCGTCGGCCGGGGAGCTGTTTTTT; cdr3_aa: CASSSDSSAGELFF
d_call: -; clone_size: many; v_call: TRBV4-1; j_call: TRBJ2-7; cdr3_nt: TGCGCCAGCAGCCAAGAGACTGCCTACGAGCAGTACTTC; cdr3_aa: CASSQETAYEQYF
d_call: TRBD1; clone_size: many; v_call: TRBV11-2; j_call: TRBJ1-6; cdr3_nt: TGTACCAGCAGCTTAAGCGGGACAGTTAATTCACCCCTCCACTTT; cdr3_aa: CTSSLSGTVNSPLHF
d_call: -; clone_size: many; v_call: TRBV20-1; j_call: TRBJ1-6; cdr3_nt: TGCAGTGCTAACACGGGGGGTAATTCACCCCTCCACTTT; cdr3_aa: CSANTGGNSPLHF
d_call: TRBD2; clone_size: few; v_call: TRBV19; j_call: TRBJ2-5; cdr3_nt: TGTGCCAGTCGACTAGCAGAGACCCAGTACTTC; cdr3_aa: CASRLAETQYF
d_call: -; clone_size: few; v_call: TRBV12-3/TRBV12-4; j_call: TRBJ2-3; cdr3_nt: TGTGCCAGCTCTCGGGCAGGGGAGGGGACAGATACGCAGTATTTT; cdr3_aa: CASSRAGEGTDTQYF
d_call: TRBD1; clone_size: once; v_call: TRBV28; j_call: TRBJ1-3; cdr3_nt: TGTGTCAGCAGACCTGACAGGGTGGACACCATATATTTT; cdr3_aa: CVSRPDRVDTIYF
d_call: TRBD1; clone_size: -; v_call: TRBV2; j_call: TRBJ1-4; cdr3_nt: TGTGCCAGCAGTCCAGGGGGGGTAAACGAAAAACTGTTTTTT; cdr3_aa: CASSPGGVNEKLFF
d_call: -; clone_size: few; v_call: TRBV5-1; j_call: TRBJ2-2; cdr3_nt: TGCGCCAGCAGGCGGGAGACAGGCGCGAACACCGGGGAGCTGTTTTTT; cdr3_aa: CASRRETGANTGELFF
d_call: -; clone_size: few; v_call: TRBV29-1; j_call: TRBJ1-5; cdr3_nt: TGCAGCGCGGTGAGGGACGGGGGTCAGCCCCAGCATTTT; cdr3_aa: CSAVRDGGQPQHF
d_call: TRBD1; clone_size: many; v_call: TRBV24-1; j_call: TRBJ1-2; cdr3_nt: TGTGCCACCAGTGACTCAAGACAGGGGATAGACTATGGCTACACCTTC; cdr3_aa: CATSDSRQGIDYGYTF
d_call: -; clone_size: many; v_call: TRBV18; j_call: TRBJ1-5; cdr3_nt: TGTGCCAGCTCATATCCCAGCGGTCGTCGCGAGCCCCAGCATTTT; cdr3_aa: CASSYPSGRREPQHF
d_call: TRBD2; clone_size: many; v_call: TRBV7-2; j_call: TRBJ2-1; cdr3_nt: TGTGCCAGCAGCTTGTGGTCTAGCGGGGGGGCCGACTCCTACAATGAGCAGTTCTTC; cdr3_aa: CASSLWSSGGADSYNEQFF
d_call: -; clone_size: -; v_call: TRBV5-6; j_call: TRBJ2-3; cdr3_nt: TGTGCCAGCAGCCCTTACCGCGCAGATACGCAGTATTTT; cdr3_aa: CASSPYRADTQYF
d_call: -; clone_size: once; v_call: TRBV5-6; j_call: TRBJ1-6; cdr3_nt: TGTGCCAGCAGCTTGGTCCCTACCCGCTCCTATAATTCACCCCTCCACTTT; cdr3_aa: CASSLVPTRSYNSPLHF